The text below deals with one T cell receptor beta chain. Its cognate antigen has yet to be identified. Qualities for individual bases were not recorded, and no much larger clone is one base off. This specimen's treatment or condition label, per the study, means: live attenuated yellow fever vaccine strain. At each blood-draw timepoint, two biological replicates of bulk PBMCs were collected. A standard Ficoll-Paque protocol was used to isolate PBMCs from peripheral blood. TriZol was used to extract RNA from bulk PBMCs, from CD4 and CD8 fractions, and from dextramer-positive and dextramer-negative fractions. Looking up the germline V gene yields CDR1 MNHNS and CDR2 SASEGT. V trim: 5 bases; J trim: 10 bases; unmatched bases: 8. The cysteine opens and the phenylalanine closes a CDR3 of 14 amino acids. The retained sequence is limited to the CDR3, 42 bases, with the frame set at the first base. Synthesis of TCR cDNA relied on 5'RACE template switching, a step that introduced a universal primer site along with unique molecular identifiers. cDNA synthesis was primed from both the TCR alpha and TCR beta constant segments. Two PCR steps were used to amplify libraries, with sample barcodes and sequencing adapters being added in the second step. Sequencing of libraries was performed on Illumina HiSeq 2500 (2x100 bp) or NovaSeq (2x150 bp). In the authors' own workflow: Reads were demultiplexed and collapsed into UMI consensus sequences with MIGEC, and V(D)J alignment was performed with MiXCR. Clonotypes responding to the vaccine were identified with edgeR on replicate PBMC samples, with the criteria of FDR below 0.01 and a log2 fold change above 5 up to day 15. CD4 or CD8 identity was assigned to each bulk clonotype according to whether the clonotype was present at higher abundance in the sequenced CD4 repertoire or the sequenced CD8 repertoire. In TCRdb, the public reads were trimmed at Q25 with fastp and aligned with MiXCR, with productive beta chains retained. CDR3 protein sequences are deduplicated, and each keeps its most common genes and DNA. TCRdb's processing, not the authors', yielded these V and J calls. For this sample there are under 600,000 distinct CDR3 sequences; about 14% appear just once. The biggest ten clones account for more than 13% of the sample.

The data belong to a study of T cells after yellow fever vaccination (dated 2019 in TCRdb). Some background on the complete study: Libraries from fractions with low cell numbers were prepared with the SMART-Seq v4 Ultra Low Input RNA kit. To follow T-cell clones before and after both primary and booster YFV17D yellow fever vaccination, bulk TCR alpha and beta repertoires underwent longitudinal sequencing. The cohort comprised two healthy male donors, one aged 18 to 29 and one aged 30 to 40 years. Bulk PBMC replicates and cell subsets were isolated from blood drawn at multiple timepoints before and after both primary and secondary immunization. The study at large found these results: The study included only a couple of donors, which limits how far the findings can be generalized. A small fraction of clonotypes showed up in both the CD4 and CD8 compartments, probably as a result of convergent recombination. The secondary T-cell response was found to be weaker but faster than the primary response, with a peak reached on day 5 rather than on day 15. After the booster, most of the clones that had expanded following primary vaccination were detected again (almost 98% of CD4 and roughly 88% of CD8), which suggests that memory was broadly maintained. Computational filtering was needed because FACS-sorted repertoires could contain abundant contaminating clonotypes from the bulk population.

The sequencing here drew on PBMCs, taken on the day of the yellow fever booster vaccination. The rearrangement joined TRBV6-1 to TRBJ1-6; 7 bases in the middle match TRBD1. This TCR derives from a man aged 30 to 45 who received the YFV17D yellow fever vaccine. The CDR3 loop reads CASSMTPDRSPLHF. The nucleotide sequence reads TGTGCCAGCAGTATGACGCCGGACAGGTCACCCCTCCACTTT.